This TCR beta chain comes out of a study of response to subunit inactivated influenza vaccine. Each CDR3 protein is one row after TCRdb ran MiXCR on the RT-PCR reads. The sample shows roughly 500,000 distinct CDR3 sequences, more than 15% of them seen only once. Notes on the study in general: Each seasonal influenza vaccination, the authors suggested, recruits few new T cells.

This clonotype was seen a few times. Antigen specificity is unknown. The sequencing used CD4+ T cells sorted from PBMCs, collected roughly 24 months after vaccination. This TCR came from a man in his fifties or sixties who received an inactivated influenza vaccine.

Here the CDR3 DNA reads TGTGCCATCAGTTCACAGGGGTCACAGCCCCAGCATTTT. Protein: CAISSQGSQPQHF. The J gene is TRBJ1-5, the V gene TRBV10-3, with 7 positions matching TRBD1. V lost 5 bases, J lost 7 bases, and 5 bases stayed unmatched. The CDR3 covers 13 residues. The germline V gene encodes CDR1 ENHRY and CDR2 SYGVKD.